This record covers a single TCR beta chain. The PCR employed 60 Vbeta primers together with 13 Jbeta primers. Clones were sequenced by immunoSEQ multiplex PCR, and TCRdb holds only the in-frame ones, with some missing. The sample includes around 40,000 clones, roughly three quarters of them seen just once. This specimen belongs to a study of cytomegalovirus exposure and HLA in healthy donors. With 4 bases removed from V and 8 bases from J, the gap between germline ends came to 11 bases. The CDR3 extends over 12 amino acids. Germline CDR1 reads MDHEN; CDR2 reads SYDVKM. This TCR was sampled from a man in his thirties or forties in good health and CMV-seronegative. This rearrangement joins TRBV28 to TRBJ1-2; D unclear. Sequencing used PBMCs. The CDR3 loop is CASSSGLRGYTF. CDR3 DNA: TGTGCCAGCAGTTCCGGCCTGAGGGGCTACACCTTC.